Each of the 9 T cell receptor beta chains below was sequenced from the same sample in a study of T cell responses to AZD1222 COVID-19 vaccine. Measured with immunoSEQ multiplex PCR; TCRdb has only the in-frame clones, and not every one. The data contain roughly 100,000 clones, roughly 88% of them singletons. The sample consisted of peripheral blood, taken 28 days after the second AZD1222 dose. All receptors come from an adult who received the AZD1222 COVID-19 vaccine.

The genes are TRBV27 and TRBJ2-7; TRBD1 matches 8 bases. The CDR3 loop spans 13 amino acids. V lost 3 bases to trimming and J lost 6 bases; unmatched junction nucleotides: 4. Germline lookup yields CDR1 MNHEY and CDR2 SMNVEV (reference sequence). DNA of the CDR3: TGTGCCAGCAGTTTCGCCGGACAGGGCGAGCAGTACTTC. Its translation: CASSFAGQGEQYF.

V gene TRBV5-1 combines with J gene TRBJ2-2, with 7 bases lining up with TRBD1. Germline values: CDR1 SGHRS, CDR2 YFSETQ. This CDR3 spans 14 amino acids. Germline trimming cut 4 bases from V and 4 bases from J; bases unmatched to any gene: 4. The CDR3 loop is CASSEGQSTGELFF. For the CDR3, the DNA is TGCGCCAGCAGCGAGGGACAGAGCACCGGGGAGCTGTTTTTT. Based on the CDR3 plus reference TRBV5-1 and TRBJ2-2, the full variable domain is KAGVTQTPRYLIKTRGQQVTLSCSPISGHRSVSWYQQTPGQGLQFLFEYFSETQRNKGNFPGRFSGRQFSNSRSEMNVSTLELGDSALYLCASSEGQSTGELFFGEGSRLTVL.

This clone showed up just once. V usage is TRBV9 and J usage is TRBJ2-7, with D unresolved. CDR3 length equals 14 residues. Germline CDR1 SGDLS, CDR2 YYNGEE. V shed 3 bases and J shed 0 bases, with 10 bases lying between them. In DNA form, the CDR3 reads TGTGCCAGCAGCGCTCTTCCCAGCTCCTACGAGCAGTACTTC. Protein product: CASSALPSSYEQYF. Drawing the rest from reference TRBV9 and TRBJ2-7, the complete variable domain is DSGVTQTPKHLITATGQRVTLRCSPRSGDLSVYWYQQSLDQGLQFLIQYYNGEERAKGNILERFSAQQFPDLHSELNLSSLELGDSALYFCASSALPSSYEQYFGPGTRLTVT.

The J gene is TRBJ1-4, the V gene TRBV6-1; D gene uncertain. V dropped 2 bases and J dropped 7 bases, with 11 bases sitting between them. The CDR3 is made up of 14 amino acids. The germline V gene encodes CDR1 MNHNS and CDR2 SASEGT. CDR3 in DNA: TGTGCCAGCAGTGAAAGCCTGGACCGTGAAAAACTGTTTTTT. It yields the protein CASSESLDREKLFF.

This chain connects TRBV10-3 to TRBJ2-2, with D perhaps TRBD2 (5 bases). The CDR3 totals 15 residues. Germline V gene data show CDR1 as ENHRY and CDR2 as SYGVKD. The V gene lost 8 bases and the J gene lost 0 bases, with 13 bases spanning the gap. In DNA, the CDR3 is TGTGCCATCGGACGGCGGGCCTCGAACACCGGGGAGCTGTTTTTT. Translated, it gives CAIGRRASNTGELFF.

J is TRBJ1-4 and V is TRBV5-3; TRBD1 aligns across 9 bases. TRBV5-3 is labeled an ORF, and its function is uncertain. Trimming removed 4 bases from V and 8 bases from J; junction bases left unmatched: 15. This CDR3 comprises 17 residues. The CDR3 loop is CARSPRLGQGVGEKLFF. CDR3 DNA sequence: TGTGCCAGAAGCCCGAGATTGGGACAGGGAGTAGGAGAAAAACTGTTTTTT.

Only one count was recorded for this clone. This rearrangement joins TRBV3-1 (or the pseudogene TRBV3-2) to TRBJ1-1; 7 bases agree with TRBD1. V lost 1 base, J lost 4 bases, and 6 bases stayed unmatched. There are 15 residues in the CDR3. The germline CDR1 and CDR2 sequences are LGHDT and YNNKEL (reference sequence). CDR3 in DNA: TGTGCCAGCAGCCAAGGGTTGACAGGGACCACTGAAGCTTTCTTT. It yields the protein CASSQGLTGTTEAFF.

The chain links TRBV6-2 or TRBV6-3 to TRBJ2-3; TRBD1 might be the D (6 bases). The germline gives CDR1 MNHEY, CDR2 SVGEGT. The length of the CDR3 is 15 residues. Trimming stripped 5 bases from V and 7 bases from J, with 19 bases between. Here the CDR3 DNA reads TGTGCCAGCAGTCGGGACACGGACCTTATCTATACGCAGTATTTT. This encodes CASSRDTDLIYTQYF.

The chain couples TRBV5-1 to TRBJ2-7; possibly TRBD1 for D (6 bases). The CDR3 loop spans 13 amino acids. The ends were cut back, 4 bases at V and 2 bases at J, with 10 bases in the middle. Germline CDR1 reads SGHRS; CDR2 reads YFSETQ. The CDR3 reads CASSLGDTYEQYF. The CDR3 nucleotides read TGCGCCAGCAGCCTGGGGGACACCTACGAGCAGTACTTC.